This T cell receptor beta chain was identified in a study of blood T cell repertoires in COVID-19. Overall study context: T cells, B-cell-depleted T cells, or PBMCs supplied cDNA or gDNA.

Per the germline V gene, CDR1 is SGHTA and CDR2 is FQGNSA. This CDR3 is built from 17 residues. With 5 bases clipped from V and 5 bases from J, the junction kept 7 bases outside the gene matches. Authors' processing steps: By means of reference gene primer amplification, nucleated cell counts were estimated. Sequencing was performed with immunoSEQ multiplex PCR; in TCRdb, only in-frame clones are kept and a portion is missing. That table supplies the V and J calls and clone size; D and trimming were determined from the DNA. This sample has under 250,000 clones, with about 91% found just once. One Seattle source followed patients from active infection through their disease course.

V gene TRBV7-2 combines with J gene TRBJ2-1; 15 bases are shared with TRBD2. The TCR comes from a woman aged 30 to 39 with COVID-19, enrolled during active disease. The source material was peripheral blood. In DNA form, the CDR3 reads TGTGCCAGCAGCCCATGGACTAGCGGGGGGGGAAACAATGAGCAGTTCTTC. Translation gives CASSPWTSGGGNNEQFF.